Listed below are T cell receptor beta chains from one sample, sequenced in a study of early T cells in non-severe SARS-CoV-2 infection. TCRdb reanalysed the 5' RACE reads using MiXCR and keeps one entry per CDR3 protein. The sample carries around 70,000 distinct CDR3 sequences, more than 10% recorded once. Specimen: whole blood. These receptors were collected from an adult who was a healthcare worker with PCR-confirmed SARS-CoV-2 infection or an uninfected control (not recorded which). CDR3s include the opening cysteine and the closing phenylalanine or tryptophan. A D gene is named only where the DNA matches it firmly. Clone size is given for some rows only: seen once, a few or many times, or a class if the clone is expanded.

j_call	d_call	v_call	clone_size	cdr3_aa	cdr3_nt
TRBJ2-1	-	TRBV18	many	CASSPRAGQSSYNEQFF	TGTGCCAGCTCACCAAGGGCAGGGCAGAGCTCCTACAATGAGCAGTTCTTC
TRBJ2-7	-	TRBV19	-	CASSIGAQGIIYEQYF	TGTGCCAGTAGTATAGGGGCCCAGGGGATTATCTACGAGCAGTACTTC
TRBJ2-2	TRBD1	TRBV2	few	CASSRLDRGTGELFF	TGTGCCAGCAGTCGATTGGACAGGGGAACCGGGGAGCTGTTTTTT
TRBJ2-3	-	TRBV7-6	many	CASSVAEGRGTDTQYF	TGTGCCAGCAGCGTTGCGGAGGGCCGGGGGACAGATACGCAGTATTTT
TRBJ1-5	-	TRBV6-6	many	CASSRVGSGQPQHF	TGTGCCAGCAGCCGAGTGGGGTCAGGTCAGCCCCAGCATTTT
TRBJ2-7	-	TRBV15	few	CATSRDRAYYEQYF	TGTGCCACCAGCAGAGATAGAGCCTACTACGAGCAGTACTTC
TRBJ2-1	-	TRBV5-6	-	CASSLYEYNEQFF	TGTGCCAGCAGCTTGTATGAGTACAATGAGCAGTTCTTC
TRBJ2-5	-	TRBV12-3/TRBV12-4	-	CASSPQGGPETQYF	TGTGCCAGCAGTCCCCAAGGGGGGCCAGAGACCCAGTACTTC
TRBJ2-2	-	TRBV7-3	many	CASSTVAGAGNTGELFF	TGTGCCAGCAGCACAGTGGCGGGTGCGGGTAACACCGGGGAGCTGTTTTTT
TRBJ1-1	TRBD1	TRBV10-3	few	CAITRDRNTEAFF	TGTGCCATCACCCGGGACAGAAACACTGAAGCTTTCTTT
TRBJ2-3	-	TRBV3-1	-	CASRKEGGRDTQYF	TGTGCCAGCAGAAAAGAGGGGGGGAGAGATACGCAGTATTTT
TRBJ2-7	-	TRBV10-2	many	CASGGSGFSYEQYF	TGCGCCAGCGGAGGGTCGGGATTCTCCTACGAGCAGTACTTC
TRBJ2-1	-	TRBV11-2	few	CASSPLGGAYNEQFF	TGTGCCAGCAGCCCGTTGGGGGGTGCCTACAATGAGCAGTTCTTC
TRBJ1-3	TRBD1	TRBV3-1	-	CASSRQGTGNTIYF	TGTGCCAGCAGTCGACAGGGGACTGGAAACACCATATATTTT
TRBJ2-2	-	TRBV9	-	CASSGGSNTGELFF	TGTGCCAGCAGCGGGGGTTCGAACACCGGGGAGCTGTTTTTT
TRBJ1-5	-	TRBV6-5	many	CASSYYPDQPQHF	TGTGCCAGCAGTTACTACCCGGATCAGCCCCAGCATTTT
TRBJ2-3	-	TRBV6-1	-	CASNWYTDTQYF	TGTGCCAGCAATTGGTACACAGATACGCAGTATTTT
TRBJ1-1	-	TRBV14	many	CASSQWLENTEAFF	TGTGCCAGCAGCCAATGGCTGGAGAACACTGAAGCTTTCTTT
TRBJ2-3	-	TRBV6-5	many	CASTSRGITDTQYF	TGTGCCAGCACTTCCAGGGGAATCACAGATACGCAGTATTTT
TRBJ2-1	TRBD2	TRBV6-2/TRBV6-3	few	CASSGDRFPGLAGETSYNEQFF	TGTGCCAGCAGCGGGGACAGATTCCCGGGACTAGCGGGGGAAACCTCCTACAATGAGCAGTTCTTC
TRBJ2-3	-	TRBV24-1	many	CATSDLSSQYF	TGTGCCACCAGTGATTTGTCGAGCCAGTATTTT
TRBJ2-5	-	TRBV7-9	many	CASSFAGPQKTQYF	TGTGCCAGCAGCTTTGCGGGACCCCAGAAGACCCAGTACTTC